This TCR beta chain was identified in a study of blood T cell repertoires in COVID-19. TCRdb's copy holds only in-frame clones and misses some; the assay was immunoSEQ multiplex PCR. Found here are about 58,000 clones, around 90% of them singletons; the top ten hold approximately 13%. CDR1 and CDR2 from the germline V gene are MNHNY and SVGAGI (reference sequence). V lost 3 bases, J lost 7 bases, and 6 bases stayed unmatched. This CDR3 region has 16 residues. The clonotype was recovered from a man aged 55 to 70 with active COVID-19. V gene TRBV6-6 combines with J gene TRBJ2-1; TRBD2 matches 13 bases. The sample was peripheral blood. The CDR3 is CASSYELAGGLNEQFF. DNA for the CDR3: TGTGCCAGCAGTTATGAACTAGCGGGGGGGCTGAATGAGCAGTTCTTC.